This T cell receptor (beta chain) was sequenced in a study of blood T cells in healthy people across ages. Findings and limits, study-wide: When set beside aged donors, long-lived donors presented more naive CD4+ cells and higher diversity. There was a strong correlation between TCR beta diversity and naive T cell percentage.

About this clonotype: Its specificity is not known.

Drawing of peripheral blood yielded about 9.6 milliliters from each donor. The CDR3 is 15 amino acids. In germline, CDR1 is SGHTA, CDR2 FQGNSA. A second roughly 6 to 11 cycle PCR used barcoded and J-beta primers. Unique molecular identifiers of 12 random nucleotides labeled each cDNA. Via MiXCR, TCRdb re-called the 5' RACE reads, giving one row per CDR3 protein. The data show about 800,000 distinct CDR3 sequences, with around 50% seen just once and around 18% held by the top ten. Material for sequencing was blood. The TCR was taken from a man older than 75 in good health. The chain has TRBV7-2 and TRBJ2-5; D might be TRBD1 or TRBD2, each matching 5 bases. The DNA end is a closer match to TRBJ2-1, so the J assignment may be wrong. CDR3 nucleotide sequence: TGTGCCAGCAGCTCCTGGGCCCCATTGGGGGAGACCCAGTTCTTC. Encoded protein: CASSSWAPLGETQFF.